By proportion, the clone carrying this T cell receptor beta chain is medium-sized (0.01 to 0.1%). The target antigen is unknown. These data come from a study of esophageal squamous cell carcinoma under preoperative chemotherapy. Notes on the study in general: After paclitaxel-nedaplatin, abundant clones were more likely to contract than amplify. Chemotherapy was followed by significantly higher TCR diversity in peripheral T cells only, not tumor-infiltrating lymphocytes. After treatment, tumor-infiltrating lymphocytes apparently came partly from blood T cells.

TCRdb reanalysed the PCR reads using MiXCR and keeps one entry per CDR3 protein. The table lists 30,000 to 35,000 distinct CDR3 sequences, under 60% of them singletons. Time point described: after preoperative PTX-NDP chemotherapy. Preoperative chemotherapy with paclitaxel-nedaplatin was given to patients before surgery. Germline assignment: CDR1 MNHNY and CDR2 SVGAGI (reference sequence). Trimming took off 6 bases at V and 4 bases at J, with 5 bases between the two ends. The CDR3 is 11 residues long. The rearrangement uses TRBV6-6 and TRBJ2-3, with D tentatively TRBD2 (5 bases). This receptor was taken from a human donor with esophageal squamous cell carcinoma. The donor label of this sample is uncertain. This material was collected from a patient given preoperative chemotherapy. The CDR3 sequence is CASRAADTQYF. CDR3 sequence (DNA): TGTGCCAGCAGAGCGGCAGATACGCAGTATTTT.